These T cell receptor beta chains were read from a single sample in a study of early T cells in non-severe SARS-CoV-2 infection. TCRdb independently ran MiXCR on the 5' RACE reads; one entry per CDR3 protein. The sample consists of approximately 100,000 distinct CDR3 sequences, about 15% of them appearing once. What was sequenced was whole blood. These receptors all stem from an adult who was a healthcare worker with PCR-confirmed SARS-CoV-2 infection or an uninfected control (not recorded which). CDR3s include the opening cysteine and the closing phenylalanine or tryptophan. Fields, in order: D gene, V gene, J gene, clone size, CDR3 protein, CDR3 DNA. The D gene is left open where the match is weak. The size of a clone is reported for some rows only, either as once, few or many, or as a class for expanded clones.

>TRBD1|TRBV6-1|TRBJ2-7|few
CASSDRDRSHEQYF
TGTGCCAGCAGTGACCGGGACAGGTCCCACGAGCAGTACTTC
>-|TRBV12-3/TRBV12-4|TRBJ2-3|-
CASSLSGFSTDTQYF
TGTGCCAGCAGTTTAAGCGGGTTTAGCACAGATACGCAGTATTTT
>TRBD2|TRBV20-1|TRBJ2-7|many
CSAYGEAGVEQYF
TGCAGTGCTTATGGTGAGGCGGGGGTCGAGCAGTACTTC
>-|TRBV27|TRBJ2-1|-
CASRLQGSNEQFF
TGTGCCAGCAGACTACAGGGTAGCAATGAGCAGTTCTTC
>TRBD2|TRBV5-1|TRBJ2-3|few
CASSPGTSGGATDTQYF
TGCGCCAGCAGCCCCGGGACTAGCGGGGGGGCCACAGATACGCAGTATTTT
>TRBD1|TRBV13|TRBJ1-4|-
CASSAGQVNEKLFF
TGTGCCAGCAGCGCCGGACAGGTTAATGAAAAACTGTTTTTT
>TRBD1|TRBV4-3|TRBJ2-4|-
CASSAAGQGKNIQYF
TGCGCCAGCAGCGCGGCGGGACAGGGGAAAAACATTCAGTACTTC
>TRBD2|TRBV29-1|TRBJ2-5|many
CSASGRVNKKTQYF
TGCAGCGCCAGCGGGAGGGTCAACAAAAAGACCCAGTACTTC
>-|TRBV7-2|TRBJ2-2|-
CASSSREKDTGELFF
TGTGCCAGCAGCTCTCGGGAGAAGGACACCGGGGAGCTGTTTTTT
>TRBD1|TRBV7-9|TRBJ2-5|-
CASSLEGAPHGTQYF
TGTGCCAGCAGCTTAGAGGGGGCCCCGCACGGGACCCAGTACTTC
>-|TRBV29-1|TRBJ1-5|-
CSVGDGRNQPQHF
TGCAGCGTGGGGGACGGGCGAAATCAGCCCCAGCATTTT
>-|TRBV3-1|TRBJ2-2|-
CASSVRSGTPPYTGELFF
TGTGCCAGCAGCGTCCGATCAGGGACTCCCCCTTACACCGGGGAGCTGTTTTTT
>-|TRBV28|TRBJ2-3|-
CASSQTWGPDTQYF
TGTGCCAGCAGCCAAACGTGGGGCCCAGATACGCAGTATTTT
>-|TRBV6-1|TRBJ1-5|many
CASSEAGGNQPQHF
TGTGCCAGCAGTGAAGCAGGGGGCAATCAGCCCCAGCATTTT
>-|TRBV5-1|TRBJ2-3|few
CASSIEDTQYF
TGCGCCAGCAGCATAGAAGATACGCAGTATTTT
>-|TRBV6-5|TRBJ2-1|few
CASTPGWAYNEQFF
TGTGCCAGCACACCGGGGTGGGCCTACAATGAGCAGTTCTTC
>TRBD1|TRBV10-2|TRBJ2-7|few
CASSRLTGVLREQYF
TGCGCCAGCAGCAGGCTGACAGGGGTCCTTCGCGAGCAGTACTTC
>TRBD1|TRBV19|TRBJ2-7|few
CASSISGQGNLHEQYF
TGTGCCAGTAGTATTTCTGGACAGGGTAATCTCCACGAGCAGTACTTC
>TRBD2|TRBV20-1|TRBJ2-6|-
CSARASGVSGANVLTF
TGCAGTGCTAGAGCTAGCGGCGTCTCTGGGGCCAACGTCCTGACTTTC
>-|TRBV29-1|TRBJ2-2|many
CSVVLADRNTGELFF
TGCAGCGTTGTGTTAGCGGACCGGAACACCGGGGAGCTGTTTTTT
>-|TRBV5-1|TRBJ1-4|many
CASSLGGTTNEKLFF
TGCGCCAGCAGCTTGGGAGGCACAACTAATGAAAAACTGTTTTTT
>TRBD2|TRBV7-2|TRBJ2-1|-
CASSLRGGEVFF
TGTGCCAGCAGCTTACGCGGGGGGGAGGTGTTCTTC
>-|TRBV7-6|TRBJ2-7|few
CASSLTPGSLEQYF
TGTGCCAGCAGCTTGACTCCTGGGAGTCTCGAGCAGTACTTC
>-|TRBV12-3/TRBV12-4|TRBJ2-1|-
CASSLMDNEQFF
TGTGCCAGCAGTTTAATGGATAATGAGCAGTTCTTC
>-|TRBV28|TRBJ1-5|few
CASSLWSGSNQPQHF
TGTGCCAGCAGTTTATGGTCAGGGAGCAATCAGCCCCAGCATTTT
>-|TRBV7-9|TRBJ2-4|-
CASTTGGAKNIQYF
TGTGCCAGCACCACTGGGGGGGCCAAAAACATTCAGTACTTC
>TRBD1|TRBV20-1|TRBJ1-5|few
CSARVGGPLRNQPQHF
TGCAGTGCTAGAGTAGGGGGCCCTTTGCGCAATCAGCCCCAGCATTTT
>TRBD2|TRBV6-5|TRBJ2-2|-
CASSTYSAGGPYTGELFF
TGTGCCAGCAGTACCTACAGTGCGGGAGGGCCGTACACCGGGGAGCTGTTTTTT
>-|TRBV28|TRBJ2-5|few
CASSQRPGQETQYF
TGTGCCAGCAGTCAAAGACCGGGACAAGAGACCCAGTACTTC
>-|TRBV30|TRBJ2-1|few
CAWSGGSRSYNEQFF
TGTGCCTGGAGTGGGGGGAGTAGGTCCTACAATGAGCAGTTCTTC
>-|TRBV12-3/TRBV12-4|TRBJ1-5|-
CASSLAWQGVQPQHF
TGTGCCAGCAGTTTAGCATGGCAGGGAGTGCAGCCCCAGCATTTT
>-|TRBV20-1|TRBJ2-2|-
CSARAAGTNTGELFF
TGCAGTGCTAGAGCAGCGGGCACGAACACCGGGGAGCTGTTTTTT
>-|TRBV18|TRBJ1-2|-
CASSSQGVVYGYTF
TGTGCCAGCTCATCACAGGGAGTTGTCTATGGCTACACCTTC
>TRBD1|TRBV7-2|TRBJ2-4|few
CASSLVTGGTKNIQYF
TGTGCCAGCAGCTTAGTCACAGGGGGGACCAAAAACATTCAGTACTTC
>TRBD1|TRBV29-1|TRBJ2-1|-
CSVVGTASSYNEQFF
TGCAGCGTTGTAGGGACAGCGAGCTCCTACAATGAGCAGTTCTTC
>-|TRBV9|TRBJ1-6|-
CASSPRDTFRPLHF
TGTGCCAGCAGCCCCCGGGACACCTTCAGGCCCCTCCACTTT
>TRBD1|TRBV7-2|TRBJ2-1|-
CASSRQGYEQFF
TGTGCCAGCAGCCGACAGGGGTATGAGCAGTTCTTC
>-|TRBV29-1|TRBJ2-1|-
CSVANRNEQFF
TGCAGCGTTGCCAATCGCAATGAGCAGTTCTTC
>-|TRBV6-6|TRBJ2-2|-
CASSRDGGLDTGELFF
TGTGCCAGCAGCCGAGATGGAGGGCTCGACACCGGGGAGCTGTTTTTT
>-|TRBV20-1|TRBJ2-1|many
CSARDWVADPYNEQFF
TGCAGTGCTAGAGATTGGGTAGCGGACCCCTACAATGAGCAGTTCTTC
>-|TRBV29-1|TRBJ1-1|-
CSVEVGMGGNTEAFF
TGCAGCGTTGAAGTAGGTATGGGGGGGAACACTGAAGCTTTCTTT
>TRBD2|TRBV3-1|TRBJ2-1|few
CASSQDLAGYNEQFF
TGTGCCAGCAGCCAAGATCTAGCGGGGTACAATGAGCAGTTCTTC
>TRBD2|TRBV18|TRBJ2-7|-
CASSPRRGLAGLYEQYF
TGTGCCAGCTCACCCCGGCGGGGACTAGCGGGACTCTACGAGCAGTACTTC
>-|TRBV29-1|TRBJ2-3|-
CSASSTSTDTQYF
TGCAGCGCATCCTCCACTAGCACAGATACGCAGTATTTT
>-|TRBV5-1|TRBJ1-1|-
CASSLVGGLNTEAFF
TGCGCCAGCAGCTTGGTGGGGGGCCTGAACACTGAAGCTTTCTTT
>-|TRBV20-1|TRBJ2-5|once
CSATQGGRETQYF
TGCAGTGCTACCCAGGGTGGGAGGGAGACCCAGTACTTC
>-|TRBV7-9|TRBJ2-6|few
CASSVTESGANVLTF
TGTGCCAGCAGCGTTACGGAGTCTGGGGCCAACGTCCTGACTTTC
>TRBD1|TRBV18|TRBJ1-2|few
CASSPYLETGGSYGYTF
TGTGCCAGCTCACCATATTTGGAGACAGGGGGCAGCTATGGCTACACCTTC
>-|TRBV13|TRBJ2-7|few
CASSSAMGEQYF
TGTGCCAGCAGCTCCGCCATGGGGGAGCAGTACTTC
>-|TRBV18|TRBJ1-6|-
CASSPAEGMKRLHTLHF
TGTGCCAGCTCACCCGCCGAAGGGATGAAGCGTCTTCACACCCTCCACTTT
>TRBD1|TRBV28|TRBJ1-2|-
CASSLVGQNYGYTF
TGTGCCAGCAGTTTAGTGGGACAGAACTATGGCTACACCTTC
>TRBD1|TRBV2|TRBJ1-5|-
CASTSGTGNQPQHF
TGTGCCAGCACGTCCGGGACAGGGAATCAGCCCCAGCATTTT
>-|TRBV7-2|TRBJ1-5|few
CASSPGRDGQPQHF
TGTGCCAGCAGTCCCGGCAGGGATGGCCAGCCCCAGCATTTT
>-|TRBV24-1|TRBJ2-7|-
CATSSATNPSYEQYF
TGTGCCACCAGTTCTGCTACTAACCCCTCCTACGAGCAGTACTTC
>-|TRBV3-1|TRBJ2-7|-
CASSPSKASAEQYF
TGTGCCAGCAGCCCGAGCAAGGCCTCCGCCGAGCAGTACTTC
>-|TRBV12-3/TRBV12-4|TRBJ2-4|-
CASSSLLAKNIQYF
TGTGCCAGCAGTTCTCTCCTGGCCAAAAACATTCAGTACTTC
>TRBD1|TRBV7-2|TRBJ2-7|few
CASSLRDRPPYEQYF
TGTGCCAGCAGCTTACGGGACAGACCTCCCTACGAGCAGTACTTC